This TCR beta chain was observed in a study of blood T cell repertoires in COVID-19 (dated by TCRdb to about 2020). Looking at the study overall: Samples covering the acute and convalescent phases of COVID-19 were provided by collaborators in the United States, Italy and Spain. The prospective study material was composed of cDNA or gDNA derived from T cells, B-cell-depleted T cells, or PBMCs. Deeply sampled blood TCRbeta repertoires from subjects exposed to, actively infected with, or recovered from COVID-19 were included in the dataset. The repertoires were released in a freely available public database meant as a resource for research on the immune response to SARS-CoV-2. Samples were obtained from the ongoing ImmuneRACE study (first 160 participants) and from about 1,300 subjects provided by 6 global collaborators. Sample metadata almost always included a de-identified subject ID, COVID-19 status, age in years and sex. Where available, HLA class I and class II types were taken from metadata supplied by the sample provider and were not determined by assay-based typing. Broad study findings and their caveats: Clinical and demographic metadata were provided uncurated, with the amount varying by source and participant.

TCRbeta CDR3 regions were amplified from genomic DNA using the immunoSEQ Assay, a bias-controlled multiplex PCR. Per the source publication's procedure: The number of nucleated cells in each sample was estimated from the amplification of reference gene primers within the assay. Sequence reads were collapsed and filtered to measure the absolute abundance of every unique TCRbeta CDR3 rearrangement. Productive Simpson clonality was computed per sample as the square root of Simpson's diversity index over productive rearrangements. TCRdb retrieved this table from immuneACCESS and kept in-frame rearrangements only. Not all clones are present; in checked studies, unresolved V genes account for under half, and no reason is known for the remainder. For V, J and clone size, that table is used; D and trimming come from the DNA. The sample table lists roughly 140,000 clones, just under 85% of them with a count of one. Of the sample, 2.5% to 3% falls within the top ten clones.

The sample holds one count of this clone. This clone's antigen is unknown. One base away there is no much larger clone; base qualities are not given. The germline V gene yields MNHEY for CDR1 and SVGAGI for CDR2. The cysteine opens and the phenylalanine closes a CDR3 of 13 amino acids. Only the CDR3 DNA is retained, 39 bases long and in frame from the first base. Deletion took 3 bases off V and 9 bases off J, with a span of 9 bases between the germline ends. The collaborating institutions used their own protocols to collect whole blood in K2EDTA tubes. For TCRbeta analysis, collaborators shipped samples as frozen whole blood, isolated PBMCs, or DNA extracted from either of those sample types.

This sequence uses TRBV6-5 and TRBJ1-6; the D gene lacks a confident call. The TCR comes from a woman in her thirties or forties with active or convalescent COVID-19. The sample taken for sequencing was peripheral blood. The nucleotides read TGTGCCAGCAGTTATGAGCAGGCTTCACCCCTCCACTTT. Its protein product is CASSYEQASPLHF.